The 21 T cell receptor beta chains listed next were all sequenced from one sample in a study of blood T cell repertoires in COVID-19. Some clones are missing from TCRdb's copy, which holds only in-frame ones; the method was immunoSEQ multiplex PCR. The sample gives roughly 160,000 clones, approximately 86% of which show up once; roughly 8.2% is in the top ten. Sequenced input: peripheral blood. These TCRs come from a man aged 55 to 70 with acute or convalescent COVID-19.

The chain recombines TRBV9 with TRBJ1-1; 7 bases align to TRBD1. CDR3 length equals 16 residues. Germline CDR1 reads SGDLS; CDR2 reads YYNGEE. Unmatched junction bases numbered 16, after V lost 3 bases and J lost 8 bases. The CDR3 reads CASSAQRDRASREAFF. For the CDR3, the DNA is TGTGCCAGCAGCGCGCAAAGGGACAGAGCCTCCCGAGAAGCTTTCTTT.

The CDR3 region has the DNA TGTGCCAGTTACTTACCCGGGGACCAAGAGACCCAGTACTTC. It specifies CASYLPGDQETQYF. The V gene is TRBV7-2, the J gene TRBJ2-5; TRBD2 might be the D (5 bases). Germline V gene data show CDR1 as SGHTA and CDR2 as FQGNSA. The length of the CDR3 is 14 residues. The germline V and J ends were trimmed by 9 bases and 0 bases, with 14 bases remaining between them. Full variable domain (outside the CDR3, taken from reference TRBV7-2 and TRBJ2-5): GAGVSQSPSNKVTEKGKDVELRCDPISGHTALYWYRQSLGQGLEFLIYFQGNSAPDKSGLPSDRFSAERTGGSVSTLTIQRTQQEDSAVYLCASYLPGDQETQYFGPGTRLLVL.

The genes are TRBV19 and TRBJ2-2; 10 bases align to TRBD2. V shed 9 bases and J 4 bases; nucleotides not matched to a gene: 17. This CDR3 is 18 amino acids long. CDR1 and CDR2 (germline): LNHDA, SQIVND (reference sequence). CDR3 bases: TGTGCCAGCCGCGGGGTGGGGCTAGCGGGAGCTCTCACCGGGGAGCTGTTTTTT. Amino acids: CASRGVGLAGALTGELFF.

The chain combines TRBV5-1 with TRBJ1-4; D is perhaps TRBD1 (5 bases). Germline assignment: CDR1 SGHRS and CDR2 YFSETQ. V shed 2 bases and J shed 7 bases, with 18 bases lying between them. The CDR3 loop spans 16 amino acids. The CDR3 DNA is TGCGCCAGCAGCTTTTACGGCAGGGCTAAGAGTGAAAAACTGTTTTTT. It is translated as CASSFYGRAKSEKLFF.

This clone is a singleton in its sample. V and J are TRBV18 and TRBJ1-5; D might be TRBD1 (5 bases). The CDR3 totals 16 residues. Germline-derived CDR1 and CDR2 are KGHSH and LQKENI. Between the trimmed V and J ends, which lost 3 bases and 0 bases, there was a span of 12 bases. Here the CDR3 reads CASSPGGAHSNQPQHF. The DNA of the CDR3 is TGTGCCAGCTCACCTGGAGGGGCCCATAGCAATCAGCCCCAGCATTTT.

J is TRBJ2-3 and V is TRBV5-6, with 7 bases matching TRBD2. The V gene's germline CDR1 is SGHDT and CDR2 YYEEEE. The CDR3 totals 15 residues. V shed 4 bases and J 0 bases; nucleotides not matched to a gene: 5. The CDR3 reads CASSPSGTSTDTQYF. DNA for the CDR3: TGTGCCAGCAGCCCCAGCGGGACTAGCACAGATACGCAGTATTTT.

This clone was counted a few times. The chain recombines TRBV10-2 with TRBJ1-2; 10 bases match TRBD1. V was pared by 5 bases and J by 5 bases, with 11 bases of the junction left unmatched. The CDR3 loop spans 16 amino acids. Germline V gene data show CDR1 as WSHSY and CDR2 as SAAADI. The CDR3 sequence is CASSWAGTGAFYGYTF. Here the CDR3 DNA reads TGCGCCAGCAGTTGGGCGGGGACAGGGGCCTTTTATGGCTACACCTTC.

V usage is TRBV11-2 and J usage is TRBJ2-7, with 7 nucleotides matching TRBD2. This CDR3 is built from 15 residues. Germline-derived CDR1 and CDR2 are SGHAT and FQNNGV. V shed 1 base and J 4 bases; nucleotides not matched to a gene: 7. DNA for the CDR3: TGTGCCAGCAGCTTAGGTCTTCCTAGCGGTTACGAGCAGTACTTC. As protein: CASSLGLPSGYEQYF. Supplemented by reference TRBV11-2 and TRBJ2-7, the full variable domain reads EAGVAQSPRYKIIEKRQSVAFWCNPISGHATLYWYQQILGQGPKLLIQFQNNGVVDDSQLPKDRFSAERLKGVDSTLKIQPAKLEDSAVYLCASSLGLPSGYEQYFGPGTRLTVT.

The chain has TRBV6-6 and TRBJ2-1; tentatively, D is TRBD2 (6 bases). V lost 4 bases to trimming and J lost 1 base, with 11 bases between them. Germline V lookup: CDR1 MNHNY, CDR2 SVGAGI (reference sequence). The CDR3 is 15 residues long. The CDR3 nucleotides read TGTGCCAGCAGTTTCAGCGGGCTATCCTACAATGAGCAGTTCTTC. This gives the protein CASSFSGLSYNEQFF.

The CDR3 nucleotides are TGTGCCAGCAGATATACAGGGGGCGGGATATACGAGCAGTACTTC. Its protein product is CASRYTGGGIYEQYF. V and J are TRBV27 and TRBJ2-7; 9 positions agree with TRBD1. The CDR3 runs 15 residues. Trimming removed 6 bases from V and 4 bases from J; junction bases left unmatched: 10. CDR1 and CDR2 (germline): MNHEY, SMNVEV (reference sequence).

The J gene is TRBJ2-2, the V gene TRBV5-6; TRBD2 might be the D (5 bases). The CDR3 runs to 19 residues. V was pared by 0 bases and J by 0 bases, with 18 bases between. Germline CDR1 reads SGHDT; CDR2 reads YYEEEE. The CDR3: CASSLGPSGGRPNTGELFF. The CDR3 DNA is TGTGCCAGCAGCTTGGGCCCTAGTGGCGGGCGGCCGAACACCGGGGAGCTGTTTTTT.

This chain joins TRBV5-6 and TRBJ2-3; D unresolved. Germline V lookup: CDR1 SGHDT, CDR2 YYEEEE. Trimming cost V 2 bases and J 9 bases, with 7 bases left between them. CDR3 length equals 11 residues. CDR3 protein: CASSFGDTQYF. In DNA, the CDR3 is TGTGCCAGCAGCTTCGGAGACACGCAGTATTTT.

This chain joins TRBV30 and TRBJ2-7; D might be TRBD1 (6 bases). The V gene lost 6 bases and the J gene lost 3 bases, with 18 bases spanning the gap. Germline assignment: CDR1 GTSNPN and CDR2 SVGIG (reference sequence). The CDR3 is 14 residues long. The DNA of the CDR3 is TGTGCCTGCACCCTCCCGACAGGTCTCTACGAGCAGTACTTC. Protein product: CACTLPTGLYEQYF.

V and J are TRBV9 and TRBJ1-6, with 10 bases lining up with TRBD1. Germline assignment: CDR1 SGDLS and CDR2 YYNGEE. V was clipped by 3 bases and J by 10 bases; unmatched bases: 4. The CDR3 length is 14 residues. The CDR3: CASSATGGESPLHF. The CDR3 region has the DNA TGTGCCAGCAGCGCGACAGGGGGCGAATCACCCCTCCACTTT.

The CDR3 nucleotides are TGTGCCAGTAGTCCCTGGGCGGCGGGACTAGCGGGACAAGATTCCTACAATGAGCAGTTCTTC. This codes for CASSPWAAGLAGQDSYNEQFF. V usage is TRBV19 and J usage is TRBJ2-1; 13 bases line up with TRBD2. The CDR3 has 21 amino acids. Germline CDR1 reads LNHDA; CDR2 reads SQIVND (reference sequence). The J segment lost 1 base and the V segment lost 5 bases, leaving 17 bases of the junction unmatched.

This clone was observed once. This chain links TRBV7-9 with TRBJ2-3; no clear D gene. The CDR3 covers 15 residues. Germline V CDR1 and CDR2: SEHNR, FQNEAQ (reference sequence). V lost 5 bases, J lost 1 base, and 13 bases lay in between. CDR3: CASSDTLGGTDTQYF. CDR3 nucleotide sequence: TGTGCCAGCAGCGACACCTTAGGCGGCACAGATACGCAGTATTTT.

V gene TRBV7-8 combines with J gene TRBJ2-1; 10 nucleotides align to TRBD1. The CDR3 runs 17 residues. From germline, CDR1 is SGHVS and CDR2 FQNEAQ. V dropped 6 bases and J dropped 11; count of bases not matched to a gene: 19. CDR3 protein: CASSQGGMGQGFYKQFF. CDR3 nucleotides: TGTGCCAGCAGTCAAGGGGGTATGGGACAGGGGTTTTATAAGCAGTTCTTC.

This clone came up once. This CDR3 is CATRLAYETQYF. DNA of the CDR3: TGTGCCACTAGACTAGCTTACGAGACCCAGTACTTC. This sequence joins TRBV28 and TRBJ2-5, with 7 positions matching TRBD2. This CDR3 contains 12 residues. Unmatched junction bases numbered 7, after V lost 10 bases and J lost 5 bases. Per the germline V gene, CDR1 is MDHEN and CDR2 is SYDVKM.

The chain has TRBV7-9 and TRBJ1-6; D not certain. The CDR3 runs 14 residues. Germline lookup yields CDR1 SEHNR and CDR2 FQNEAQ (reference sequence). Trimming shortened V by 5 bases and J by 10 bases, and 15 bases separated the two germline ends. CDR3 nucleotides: TGTGCCAGCAGCATCTCCGTCAGTTTATCACCCCTCCACTTT. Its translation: CASSISVSLSPLHF.

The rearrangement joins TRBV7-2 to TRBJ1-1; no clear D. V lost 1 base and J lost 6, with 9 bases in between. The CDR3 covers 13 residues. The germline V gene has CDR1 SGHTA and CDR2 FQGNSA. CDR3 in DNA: TGTGCCAGCAGCTTAGGACACAGCCCTGAAGCTTTCTTT. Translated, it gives CASSLGHSPEAFF.

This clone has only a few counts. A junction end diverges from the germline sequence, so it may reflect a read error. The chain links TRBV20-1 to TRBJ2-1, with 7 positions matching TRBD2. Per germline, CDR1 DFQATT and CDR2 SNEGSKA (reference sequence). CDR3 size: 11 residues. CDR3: CSARTGTIPIF. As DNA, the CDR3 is TGCAGTGCTAGGACCGGGACTATACCAATCTTC.